The 20 T cell receptor beta chains in this list originate from one sample, sequenced in a study of T-cell reconstitution after alpha-beta-depleted transplantation in children. Unique molecular identifiers were incorporated when the TCRbeta library was constructed. Each CDR3 protein gets one entry after TCRdb re-called the PCR reads with MiXCR. The sample has 55,000 to 90,000 distinct CDR3 sequences, 4.9% seen once. The sample consisted of PBMCs, mostly from graft donor cells, taken 180 days after TCRalphabeta/CD19-depleted stem cell transplant. The receptors shown here come from a boy in the first two years of life who had a stem cell transplant for acute myeloid leukemia, so the T cells may come from the graft donor.

This clonotype was recorded many times. The rearrangement links TRBV7-2 to TRBJ1-2; TRBD1 is a possible D gene (6 bases). Trimming took off 5 bases at V and 8 bases at J, with 12 bases between the two ends. Germline CDR1 is SGHTA and CDR2 is FQGNSA. There are 12 residues in the CDR3. Written as DNA, the CDR3 is TGTGCCAGCAGCAATCACAGGGACGGCTACACCTTC. This sequence encodes CASSNHRDGYTF.

This clonotype was found many times. V is TRBV7-9 and J is TRBJ2-1, with unresolved D. V shed 4 bases and J shed 3 bases, with 7 bases lying between them. The CDR3 has 13 residues. Germline-derived CDR1 and CDR2 are SEHNR and FQNEAQ (reference sequence). This CDR3 is CASSSSYYNEQFF. CDR3 nucleotides: TGTGCCAGCAGCTCGTCGTACTACAATGAGCAGTTCTTC.

Many counts were recorded for this clonotype. V is TRBV4-1 and J is TRBJ2-1; D gene uncertain. V shed 0 bases and J shed 2 bases, with 8 bases lying between them. The V gene's germline CDR1 is MGHRA and CDR2 YSYEKL. CDR3 length: 15 residues. The CDR3 bases are TGCGCCAGCAGCCAAGAGGGTAGGGCCTACAATGAGCAGTTCTTC. This sequence encodes CASSQEGRAYNEQFF.

By share of the sample, this clonotype is medium-sized. The V and J genes are TRBV27 and TRBJ2-1; the D gene is possibly TRBD2 (5 bases). The CDR3 consists of 15 residues. Deletions cut 5 bases from V and 4 bases from J, with 15 bases between. Germline CDR1 and CDR2: MNHEY and SMNVEV (reference sequence). The CDR3 loop reads CASSPQLGLYNEQFF. CDR3 coding DNA: TGTGCCAGCAGTCCGCAACTAGGCTTATACAATGAGCAGTTCTTC.

This clonotype was seen ten or more times. This sequence joins TRBV15 and TRBJ1-1, with a weak D call TRBD1 (6 bases). The CDR3 covers 11 residues. V lost 8 bases, J lost 5 bases, and 9 bases lay in between. The germline V gene encodes CDR1 LNHNV and CDR2 YYDKDF (reference sequence). This CDR3 reads CATQGRTEAFF. For the CDR3, the DNA is TGTGCCACCCAGGGGCGGACTGAAGCTTTCTTT.

This clonotype was counted many times. This chain joins TRBV10-3 and TRBJ2-7, with 7 nucleotides matching TRBD1. V was clipped by 1 base and J by 6 bases; unmatched bases: 9. There are 15 residues in the CDR3. Germline loops: CDR1 ENHRY, CDR2 SYGVKD. The CDR3 here is CAISEYRDRRSEQYV. The DNA for the CDR3 is TGTGCCATCAGTGAGTACCGGGACAGAAGGAGCGAGCAGTACGTC.

In this sample, this clonotype is medium-sized. This chain links TRBV20-1 with TRBJ2-4, with a possible D match to TRBD2 (7 bases). V lost 6 bases and J 7 bases, leaving 22 bases between the germline ends. Germline V gene data show CDR1 as DFQATT and CDR2 as SNEGSKA (reference sequence). The CDR3 is 15 residues long. In DNA, the CDR3 is TGCAGTGCGGGAGGGAGTGGGGACACGGCCAACATTCAGTACTTC. The encoded protein is CSAGGSGDTANIQYF.

This clonotype was seen many times. V is TRBV28 and J is TRBJ1-5; 9 nucleotides line up with TRBD1. Germline trimming cut 3 bases from V and 6 bases from J; bases unmatched to any gene: 9. Germline V gene sequence: CDR1 MDHEN, CDR2 SYDVKM. This CDR3 is 16 amino acids long. In nucleotides, the CDR3 is TGTGCCAGCAGTTTCCCCGGGACAGGGAGGGCTCAGCCCCAGCATTTT. This sequence encodes CASSFPGTGRAQPQHF.

V gene TRBV6-1 combines with J gene TRBJ1-1; possible D gene TRBD1, 6 bases. CDR3 length: 14 amino acids. Germline V lookup: CDR1 MNHNS, CDR2 SASEGT. With 8 bases removed from V and 0 bases from J, the gap between germline ends came to 13 bases. The CDR3 coding sequence is TGTGCCAGCTGGTTCGGACAGCTGAACACTGAAGCTTTCTTT. Its translation: CASWFGQLNTEAFF.

This clonotype was found many times. As DNA, the CDR3 is TGCGCCAGCAGCTCTGGACAGGGAATTCAGTACTTC. Amino acid sequence: CASSSGQGIQYF. The chain carries TRBV5-1 and TRBJ2-4, with 8 positions matching TRBD1. Germline CDR1 SGHRS, CDR2 YFSETQ. The V segment lost 3 bases and the J segment 10 bases; nucleotides outside the gene matches: 3. This CDR3 is 12 amino acids long.

This clonotype was seen at least ten times. V is TRBV7-2 and J is TRBJ1-2; the D is unclear. Germline V gene data show CDR1 as SGHTA and CDR2 as FQGNSA. Trimming removed 4 bases at V and 6 bases at J, with 18 bases between. The CDR3 contains 15 residues. The CDR3 DNA reads as TGTGCCAGCAGCTATCTATATCCCGTCTGGGATGGCTACACCTTC. Protein sequence: CASSYLYPVWDGYTF.

This clonotype occurred many times. This chain connects TRBV28 to TRBJ2-2; tentatively, D is TRBD2 (7 bases). The germline V gene has CDR1 MDHEN and CDR2 SYDVKM. The germline V and J ends were trimmed by 8 bases and 4 bases, with 20 bases remaining between them. The CDR3 runs 16 residues. Written as DNA, the CDR3 is TGTGCCAGCGGTAGCCCTCGGCGGGGGCCCACCGGGGAGCTGTTTTTT. Amino acid sequence: CASGSPRRGPTGELFF.

This clonotype came up many times. The J gene is TRBJ1-1, the V gene TRBV3-1, with D unclear. Between the trimmed V and J ends, which lost 0 bases and 7 bases, there was a span of 6 bases. The CDR3 covers 12 residues. Looked up from germline, CDR1 is LGHDT and CDR2 is YNNKEL (reference sequence). CDR3 bases: TGTGCCAGCAGCCAAGACCTAAATGAAGCTTTCTTT. Residues: CASSQDLNEAFF.

This clonotype appeared many times. The V gene is TRBV13, the J gene TRBJ1-1, with D possibly TRBD1 on 5 matching bases. V lost 4 bases to trimming and J lost 1 base, with 7 bases between them. Germline lookup yields CDR1 PRHDT and CDR2 FYEKMQ (reference sequence). The CDR3 covers 13 residues. CDR3 region: CASSSTENTEAFF. In DNA, the CDR3 is TGTGCCAGCAGCTCGACAGAGAACACTGAAGCTTTCTTT.

V and J are TRBV6-1 and TRBJ2-7, with D perhaps TRBD1 or TRBD2 (5 bases each). The germline V gene has CDR1 MNHNS and CDR2 SASEGT. This CDR3 is built from 14 residues. V dropped 4 bases and J dropped 0 bases, with 10 bases sitting between them. CDR3 sequence reads: CASSVRGSSYEQYF. The DNA for the CDR3 is TGTGCCAGCAGTGTTCGGGGCAGCTCCTACGAGCAGTACTTC.

This clonotype was seen ten or more times. The rearrangement links TRBV12-3 or TRBV12-4 to TRBJ2-7; possibly TRBD1 or TRBD2 for D (7 bases each). Trimming stripped 4 bases from V and 9 bases from J, with 13 bases between. The CDR3 runs 12 residues. The CDR3 protein is CASSWGRGGQYV. The CDR3 bases are TGTGCCAGCAGTTGGGGCAGGGGGGGGCAGTACGTC.

The table lists this clonotype with many counts. The chain couples TRBV29-1 to TRBJ2-2; 8 bases fit TRBD2. V dropped 6 bases and J dropped 4; count of bases not matched to a gene: 7. This CDR3 is built from 14 residues. Germline-derived CDR1 and CDR2 are SQVTM and ANQGSEA. The CDR3 region is CSVPTSGGTGELFF. CDR3 in DNA: TGCAGCGTGCCCACTAGCGGAGGCACCGGGGAGCTGTTTTTT.

The chain employs TRBV11-2 and TRBJ2-7; a possible D gene is TRBD2 (6 bases). V lost 3 bases, J lost 4 bases, and 16 bases lay in between. Germline loops: CDR1 SGHAT, CDR2 FQNNGV. The CDR3 loop spans 15 amino acids. The CDR3 protein is CASSFPGLSSYEQYF. The DNA for the CDR3 is TGTGCCAGCAGCTTTCCGGGACTGAGTAGTTACGAGCAGTACTTC.

This clonotype was detected ten times or more. This chain uses TRBV5-1 with TRBJ1-1, with 8 positions matching TRBD1. The CDR3 sequence is 16 residues long. With V trimmed by 3 bases and J by 5 bases, 12 bases remained unmatched. CDR1 is SGHRS, CDR2 YFSETQ, per germline. In nucleotides, the CDR3 is TGCGCCAGCAGCTCGAACTACAGGGGGGTAGGAACTGAAGCTTTCTTT. It encodes CASSSNYRGVGTEAFF.

The table lists this clonotype with many counts. The chain uses TRBV5-8 and TRBJ2-1; 8 nucleotides line up with TRBD1. Germline assignment: CDR1 SGHTS and CDR2 YDEGEE. V trimming: 0 bases; J trimming: 3 bases; junction bases outside the gene matches: 5. This CDR3 has 16 amino acids. As DNA, the CDR3 is TGTGCCAGCAGCTTGGATCAGGGGGCGATCTACAATGAGCAGTTCTTC. Its translation is CASSLDQGAIYNEQFF. The complete variable domain, with remaining parts taken from reference TRBV5-8 and TRBJ2-1, reads EAGVTQSPTHLIKTRGQQATLRCSPISGHTSVYWYQQALGLGLQFLLWYDEGEERNRGNFPPRFSGRQFPNYSSELNVNALELEDSALYLCASSLDQGAIYNEQFFGPGTRLTVL.